What follows describes a single TCR beta chain. The sample comes from a study of regulatory T cells in long-lasting Graves disease. This CDR3 comprises 14 residues. The germline V gene encodes CDR1 SNHLY and CDR2 FYNNEI. After removal of 6 bases from V and 4 bases from J, the junction contained 1 base not matched to a gene. Arm-PCR of CDR3 regions with iRepertoire HTBI primers generated TCR beta libraries. Via MiXCR, TCRdb re-called the multiplex PCR reads, giving one row per CDR3 protein. The sample has about 660,000 distinct CDR3 sequences; about 30% are singletons. Time point reported: persistent/refractory GD, antithyroid drugs over 5 years with positive TRAb. PBMC RNA served as the TCR library source.

The chain links TRBV2 to TRBJ2-4; TRBD2 matches 12 bases. This receptor was obtained from a female donor with Graves disease. The input for sequencing was peripheral blood mononuclear cells (PBMCs), taken when the disease was refractory, from a patient treated with antithyroid drugs. The CDR3, as DNA: TGTGCCAGCAGAGGACTAGCGGGGAAAAACATTCAGTACTTC. Its translation: CASRGLAGKNIQYF.